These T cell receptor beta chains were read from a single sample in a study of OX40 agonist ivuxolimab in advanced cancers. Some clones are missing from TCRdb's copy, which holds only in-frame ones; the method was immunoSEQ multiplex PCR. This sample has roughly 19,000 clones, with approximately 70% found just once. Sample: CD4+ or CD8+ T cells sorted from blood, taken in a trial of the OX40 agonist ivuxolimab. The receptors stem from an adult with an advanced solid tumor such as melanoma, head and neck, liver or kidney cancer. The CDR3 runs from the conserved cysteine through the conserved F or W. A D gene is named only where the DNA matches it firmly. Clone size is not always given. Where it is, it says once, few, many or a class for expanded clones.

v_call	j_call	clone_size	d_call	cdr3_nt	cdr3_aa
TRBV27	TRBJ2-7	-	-	TGTGCCAGCAGTTTAACAGGGGGGGTTACCTACGAGCAGTACTTC	CASSLTGGVTYEQYF
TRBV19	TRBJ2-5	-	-	TGTGCCAGTAGTCCCCCCTCCGGCGAGACCCAGTACTTC	CASSPPSGETQYF
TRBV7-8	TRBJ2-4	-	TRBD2	TGTGCCAGCAGCATCACTAGCGAGGGGCCCGCCAAAAACATTCAGTACTTC	CASSITSEGPAKNIQYF
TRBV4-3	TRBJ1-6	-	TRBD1	TGCGCCAGCAGCCAAGATAGGGCAGGGGGCTCCTATAATTCACCCCTCCACTTT	CASSQDRAGGSYNSPLHF
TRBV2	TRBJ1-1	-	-	TGTGCCAGCAGTGAAGATAAGAGGGCAGCGAACACTGAAGCTTTCTTT	CASSEDKRAANTEAFF
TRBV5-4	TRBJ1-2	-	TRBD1	TGTGCCAGCGAAGGGACCGGACAGGGGGCGTTTTTCTATGGCTACACCTTC	CASEGTGQGAFFYGYTF
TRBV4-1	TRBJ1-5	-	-	TGCGCCAGCAGTCCCGACAGAGCCAGCAATCAGCCCCAGCATTTT	CASSPDRASNQPQHF
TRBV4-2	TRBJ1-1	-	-	TGTGCCAGCAGCCCTTCTTCAAGATACACTGAAGCTTTCTTT	CASSPSSRYTEAFF
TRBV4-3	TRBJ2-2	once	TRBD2	TGCGCCAGCAGCCAAGATCTGACTAGCCTGGTCACCGGGGAGCTGTTTTTT	CASSQDLTSLVTGELFF
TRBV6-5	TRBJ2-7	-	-	TGTGCCAGCAGTTACGGCAGGGGTTACGAGCAGTACTTC	CASSYGRGYEQYF
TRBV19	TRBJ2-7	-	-	TGTGCCAGTAGTCCCGGCTACGAGCAGTACTTC	CASSPGYEQYF
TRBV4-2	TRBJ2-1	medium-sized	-	TGTGCCATTCAGCGGGACAGCTCCTACAATGAGCAGTTCTTC	CAIQRDSSYNEQFF
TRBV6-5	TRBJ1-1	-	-	TGTGCCAGCAGTTACTCGAGGGGGGTGAGAACTGAAGCTTTCTTT	CASSYSRGVRTEAFF
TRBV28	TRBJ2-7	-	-	TGTGCCAGCAGTCCCCCGCGAGGGGCGCGCGAGCAGTACTTC	CASSPPRGAREQYF
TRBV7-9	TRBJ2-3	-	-	TGTGCCAGCAGAACCGGACAGCCTCATCTGGGATATACGCAGTATTTT	CASRTGQPHLGYTQYF
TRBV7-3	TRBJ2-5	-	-	TGTGCCAGCAGCTCACGAGGGGCCATTTACCAAGAGACCCAGTACTTC	CASSSRGAIYQETQYF
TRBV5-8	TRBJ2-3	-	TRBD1	TGTGCCAGCAGCCAAGGACAGGGCTCCACAGATACGCAGTATTTT	CASSQGQGSTDTQYF
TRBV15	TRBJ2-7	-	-	TGTGCCACCAGCAGAGCCCCCGACTACGAGCAGTACTTC	CATSRAPDYEQYF
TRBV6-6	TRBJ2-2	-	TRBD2	TGTGCCAGCAGTGGCCTCGGGGGGGCTGCTATCGGGGAGCTGTTTTTT	CASSGLGGAAIGELFF
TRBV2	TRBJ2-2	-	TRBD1	TGTGCCAGCAACCCCCGGGACAGCCGCCTAAACACCGGGGAGCTGTTTTTT	CASNPRDSRLNTGELFF
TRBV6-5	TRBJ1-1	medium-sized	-	TGTGCCAGCAGTAAAACGAACACTGAAGCTTTCTTT	CASSKTNTEAFF
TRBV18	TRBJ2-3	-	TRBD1	TGTGCCAGCTCACCACCAGACAGGGGGCAGGATACGCAGTATTTT	CASSPPDRGQDTQYF
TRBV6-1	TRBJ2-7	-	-	TGTGCCAGCAGTGAAGGGGACGAGCAGTACTTC	CASSEGDEQYF
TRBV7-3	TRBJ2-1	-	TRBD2	TGTGCCAGCAGCCCCTGGGCGGGGGGAAACAATGAGCAGTTCTTC	CASSPWAGGNNEQFF
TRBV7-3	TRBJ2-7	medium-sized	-	TGTGCCAGCAGCTTAACGGCGAACGGCTACGAGCAGTACTTC	CASSLTANGYEQYF
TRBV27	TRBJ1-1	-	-	TGTGCCAGCAGTTACCCGGGACCCTGGAACACTGAAGCTTTCTTT	CASSYPGPWNTEAFF
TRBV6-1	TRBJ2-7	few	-	TGTGCCAGCAGCCGGGACTGGGTCTACGAGCAGTACTTC	CASSRDWVYEQYF
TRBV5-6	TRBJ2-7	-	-	TGTGCCAGCAGCTTGGGGGACTCGAACTACGGGCAGTACTTC	CASSLGDSNYGQYF
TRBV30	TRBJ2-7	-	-	TGTGCCTGGAGTAAAGGAGCGGAGTACCTCCCTCTGGGGAACGAGCAGTACTTC	CAWSKGAEYLPLGNEQYF
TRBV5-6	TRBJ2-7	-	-	TGTGCCAGCAGCTTGGCCGGCGCCCGGGCCTACGAGCAGTACTTC	CASSLAGARAYEQYF
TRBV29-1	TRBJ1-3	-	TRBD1	TGCAGCGTTCTACCGGGACAGAGCTCTGGAAACACCATATATTTT	CSVLPGQSSGNTIYF
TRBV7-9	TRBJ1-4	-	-	TGTGCCAGCAGCTTAGATTGGCAAGGAAATGAAAAACTGTTTTTT	CASSLDWQGNEKLFF
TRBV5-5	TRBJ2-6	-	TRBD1	TGTGCCAGCAGCCAGACAGGGGTCGGGGCCAACGTCCTGACTTTC	CASSQTGVGANVLTF
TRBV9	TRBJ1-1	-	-	TGTGCCAGCAGCCCCCGAGGGGCGACAGACACTGAAGCTTTCTTT	CASSPRGATDTEAFF
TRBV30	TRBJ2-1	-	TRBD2	TGTGCCTGGAGTGTAGCGGGGGGCTCCTACAATGAGCAGTTCTTC	CAWSVAGGSYNEQFF
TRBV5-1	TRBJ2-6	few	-	TGCGCCAGCAGCTTGTCAGGGGCCAACGTCCTGACTTTC	CASSLSGANVLTF
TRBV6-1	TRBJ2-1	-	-	TGTGCCAGCAGTTACCGGAATGAGCAGTTCTTC	CASSYRNEQFF
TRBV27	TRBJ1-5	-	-	TGTGCCAGCAAGCGGGGGGGGGAAAGGAGCAATCAGCCCCAGCATTTT	CASKRGGERSNQPQHF
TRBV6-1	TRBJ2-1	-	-	TGTGCCAGCAGTGGAGGGTCTTCCCCCTACAATGAGCAGTTCTTC	CASSGGSSPYNEQFF
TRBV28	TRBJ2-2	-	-	TGTGCCAGCAGATCCACTGGGCCGATTAACACCGGGGAGCTGTTTTTT	CASRSTGPINTGELFF
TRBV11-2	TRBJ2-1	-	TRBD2	TGTGCCAGCAGCTTCCCGTTAACGGGGACTAGTGCCTACAATGAGCAGTTCTTC	CASSFPLTGTSAYNEQFF